The next 4 T cell receptor beta chains were all read from a single sample in a study of identical twins. MiXCR, applied by TCRdb to the 5' RACE reads, yields one record per CDR3 protein. The sample yields under 300,000 distinct CDR3 sequences, approximately 5.9% seen once. These records were also assigned to another study, of T cells expressing NK-cell markers.

Sequenced input: CD8+ T cells sorted from blood. These receptors were collected from a woman between 18 and 29 years old in good health.

Ten or more counts support this clonotype. V gene TRBV12-3 or TRBV12-4 combines with J gene TRBJ2-7, with unresolved D. CDR3 size: 14 residues. The V and J ends lost 3 bases and 3 bases respectively, with 12 bases between them. CDR3 coding DNA: TGTGCCAGCAGTTTTGGGCCGCTCAGCTACGAGCAGTACTTC. This gives the protein CASSFGPLSYEQYF.

The V gene is TRBV6-5, the J gene TRBJ2-2; 7 bases are a match to TRBD2. Germline CDR1 is MNHEY and CDR2 is SVGAGI. CDR3 length: 15 residues. Germline trimming cut 2 bases from V and 4 bases from J; bases unmatched to any gene: 4. The CDR3 protein is CASSYLAGVTGELFF. CDR3 nucleotides: TGTGCCAGCAGTTACCTTGCGGGAGTCACCGGGGAGCTGTTTTTT.

This clonotype showed up just a few times. The germline gene is not matched at one end of the junction; a read error may be the cause. The genes are TRBV5-5 and TRBJ2-1, with D perhaps matching TRBD1 (6 bases). The germline V gene encodes CDR1 SGHKS and CDR2 YYEKEE (reference sequence). The CDR3 extends over 12 amino acids. The CDR3 sequence: CASSSTGSQGLF. In DNA, the CDR3 is TGTGCCAGCAGCTCGACTGGGTCCCAGGGGCTCTTC.

The V and J genes are TRBV7-6 and TRBJ2-7; TRBD1 matches 8 bases. Germline V gene data show CDR1 as SGHVS and CDR2 as FNYEAQ. This CDR3 contains 14 residues. V trimming: 4 bases; J trimming: 2 bases; junction bases outside the gene matches: 4. The DNA for the CDR3 is TGTGCCAGCAGCTCGGACAGGGTACCCTACGAGCAGTACTTC. Protein product: CASSSDRVPYEQYF. The variable domain in full, with the rest retrieved from reference TRBV7-6 and TRBJ2-7, is GAGVSQSPRYKVTKRGQDVALRCDPISGHVSLYWYRQALGQGPEFLTYFNYEAQQDKSGLPNDRFSAERPEGSISTLTIQRTEQRDSAMYRCASSSDRVPYEQYFGPGTRLTVT.